The 18 T cell receptor beta chains below were found in one sample sequenced in a study of CXCR3-negative and CXCR3-positive naive CD8 T cells. Broader study findings: TRB CDR3s of CXCR3-positive naive cells were more hydrophobic than those of CXCR3-negative naive cells.

All TRB cDNA libraries came from 5' RACE performed with UMI labels. TCRdb reprocessed the 5' RACE reads; each CDR3 protein has one entry and no DNA is given. Here the sample table reports tens of thousands of distinct CDR3 sequences. These receptors' antigens are unknown. The specimen sequenced was naive CXCR3+ CD8+ T cells from blood. The subset: CD45RO-CCR7+CD27+CD95- naive CD8+ T cells expressing CXCR3 (TNR3+). The receptors here all came from a human donor in good health. Some clones in this sample may be carry-over from other donors' samples.

This CDR3 is CASSPYSRGTYEQYF. The chain uses TRBV4-3 and TRBJ2-7; TCRdb picks TRBD1, but there is no DNA to check that call. This CDR3 region has 15 residues. Germline V CDR1 and CDR2: LGHNA, YSLEER.

The genes are TRBV28 and TRBJ2-2; no DNA is available, so the TRBD1 call from TCRdb remains unchecked. The CDR3 loop spans 22 amino acids. Germline CDR1 reads MDHEN; CDR2 reads SYDVKM. The CDR3 protein is CASSGLDIRSEPVIKNTGELFF.

The gene calls are TRBV7-9 and TRBJ1-6. CDR3 size: 13 residues. Germline V gene lookup returns CDR1 SEHNR and CDR2 FQNEAQ (reference sequence). The CDR3 is CASSSPSDSPLHF.

The rearrangement uses TRBV5-6 and TRBJ2-7. Germline V gene data show CDR1 as SGHDT and CDR2 as YYEEEE. This CDR3 region has 13 residues. The CDR3 sequence is CASSFAPTSEQYF. Looking up the rest from reference TRBV5-6 and TRBJ2-7 gives the full variable domain: DAGVTQSPTHLIKTRGQQVTLRCSPKSGHDTVSWYQQALGQGPQFIFQYYEEEERQRGNFPDRFSGHQFPNYSSELNVNALLLGDSALYLCASSFAPTSEQYFGPGTRLTVT.

This rearrangement joins TRBV28 to TRBJ1-2; TCRdb lists TRBD1, though no DNA is available to test this call. The CDR3 has 16 residues. The germline V gene encodes CDR1 MDHEN and CDR2 SYDVKM. CDR3: CASSSIRDRAMRGYTF.

This chain connects TRBV11-2 to TRBJ2-5; TCRdb picks TRBD1, but there is no DNA to check that call. The V gene's germline CDR1 is SGHAT and CDR2 FQNNGV. The CDR3 has 16 amino acids. CDR3 loop: CASSFDEGAVKETQYF.

This chain links TRBV7-9 with TRBJ2-7; TCRdb proposes TRBD1, but this gene call is untestable without DNA. This CDR3 contains 13 residues. Germline assignment: CDR1 SEHNR and CDR2 FQNEAQ (reference sequence). The CDR3 protein is CASSGGNSHEQYF.

CDR3 protein: CASRWGQSTDTQYF. The V call is TRBV2, the J call TRBJ2-3; there is no DNA to check the TCRdb D call of TRBD1. This CDR3 has 14 amino acids. CDR1 and CDR2 (germline): SNHLY, FYNNEI.

This chain uses TRBV2 with TRBJ2-3; TCRdb returns TRBD1, unconfirmable since there is no DNA. CDR1 SNHLY and CDR2 FYNNEI come from the germline V gene. The CDR3 has 11 amino acids. The CDR3: CASRGGDTQYF.

V usage is TRBV7-9 and J usage is TRBJ2-3; no DNA is available, so the TRBD2 call from TCRdb remains unchecked. Germline CDR1 is SEHNR and CDR2 is FQNEAQ (reference sequence). This CDR3 comprises 14 residues. The chain's CDR3 is CASSPGLGLDTQYF.

This chain links TRBV14 with TRBJ2-4. This CDR3 spans 16 amino acids. Germline V gene data show CDR1 as SGHDN and CDR2 as FVKESK. This CDR3 reads CASSPTSTLAKNIQYF.

The chain has TRBV7-2 and TRBJ2-7; TCRdb calls TRBD1, which cannot be checked without DNA. The germline CDR1 and CDR2 sequences are SGHTA and FQGNSA. This CDR3 comprises 12 residues. The CDR3 sequence is CASSLNPGTQYF.

The CDR3 loop is CASRRDFLDIYEQYF. The chain joins TRBV2 to TRBJ2-7. The CDR3 has 15 amino acids. CDR1 and CDR2 (germline): SNHLY, FYNNEI.

This chain connects TRBV15 to TRBJ2-7; TCRdb's D call of TRBD1 is untestable without DNA. The germline V gene encodes CDR1 LNHNV and CDR2 YYDKDF (reference sequence). This CDR3 spans 14 amino acids. This chain's CDR3 is CATITHGRHYEQYF.

The chain links TRBV20-1 to TRBJ2-5; TCRdb selects TRBD1, and the lack of DNA leaves this call unchecked. Germline CDR1 reads DFQATT; CDR2 reads SNEGSKA (reference sequence). The CDR3 consists of 12 residues. CDR3 sequence: CSAREQEETQYF.

The V gene is TRBV11-2, the J gene TRBJ1-1; TCRdb designates TRBD1, a call that cannot be tested without DNA. The CDR3 loop spans 14 amino acids. CDR1 and CDR2 from the germline V gene are SGHAT and FQNNGV. The CDR3 region is CASRRHRGDTEAFF.

The V call is TRBV21-1, the J call TRBJ2-7; TCRdb outputs TRBD1, but without DNA this stays unchecked. TRBV21-1 is shown as a pseudogene. This CDR3 contains 16 residues. CDR3 in amino acids: CASSSPGGGASYEQYF.

The chain carries TRBV14 and TRBJ1-1. CDR1 and CDR2 (germline): SGHDN, FVKESK. This CDR3 has 12 amino acids. The CDR3 sequence: CASSLTAHEAFF.